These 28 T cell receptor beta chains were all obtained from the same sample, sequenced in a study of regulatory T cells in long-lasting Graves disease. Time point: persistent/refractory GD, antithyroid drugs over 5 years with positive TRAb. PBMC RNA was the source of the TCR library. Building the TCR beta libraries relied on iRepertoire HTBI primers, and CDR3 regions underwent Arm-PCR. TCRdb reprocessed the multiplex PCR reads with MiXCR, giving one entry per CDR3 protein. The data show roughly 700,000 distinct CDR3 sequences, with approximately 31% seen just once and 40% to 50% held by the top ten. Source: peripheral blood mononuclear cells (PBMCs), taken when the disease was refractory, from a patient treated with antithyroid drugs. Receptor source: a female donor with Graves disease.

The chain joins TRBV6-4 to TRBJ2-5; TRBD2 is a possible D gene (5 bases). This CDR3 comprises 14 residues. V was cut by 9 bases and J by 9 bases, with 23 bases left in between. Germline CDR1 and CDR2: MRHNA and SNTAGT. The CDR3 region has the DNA TGTGCCAGACTAATGAATTTTGATCCGGGGTCCCAGTACTTC. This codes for CARLMNFDPGSQYF.

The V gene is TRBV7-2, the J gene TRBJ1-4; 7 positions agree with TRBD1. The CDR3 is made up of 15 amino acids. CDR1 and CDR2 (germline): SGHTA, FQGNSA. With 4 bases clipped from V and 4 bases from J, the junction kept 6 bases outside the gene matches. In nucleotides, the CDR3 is TGTGCCAGCAGCTCCCGGACAGGAATTAATGAAAAACTGTTTTTT. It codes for CASSSRTGINEKLFF. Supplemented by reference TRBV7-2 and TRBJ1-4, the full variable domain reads GAGVSQSPSNKVTEKGKDVELRCDPISGHTALYWYRQSLGQGLEFLIYFQGNSAPDKSGLPSDRFSAERTGGSVSTLTIQRTQQEDSAVYLCASSSRTGINEKLFFGSGTQLSVL.

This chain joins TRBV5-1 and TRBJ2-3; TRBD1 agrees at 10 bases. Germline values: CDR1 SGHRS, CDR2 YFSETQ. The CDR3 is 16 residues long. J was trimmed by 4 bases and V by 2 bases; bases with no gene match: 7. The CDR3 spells CASSLKRTGGADTQYF. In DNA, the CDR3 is TGCGCCAGCAGCTTAAAAAGGACAGGGGGAGCAGATACGCAGTATTTT.

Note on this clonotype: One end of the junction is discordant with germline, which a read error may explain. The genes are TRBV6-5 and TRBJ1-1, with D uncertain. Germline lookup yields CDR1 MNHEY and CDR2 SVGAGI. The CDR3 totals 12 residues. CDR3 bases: TGTGTCAGCAGTGCACAACACACTGAAGCTTTCTTT. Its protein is CVSSAQHTEAFF.

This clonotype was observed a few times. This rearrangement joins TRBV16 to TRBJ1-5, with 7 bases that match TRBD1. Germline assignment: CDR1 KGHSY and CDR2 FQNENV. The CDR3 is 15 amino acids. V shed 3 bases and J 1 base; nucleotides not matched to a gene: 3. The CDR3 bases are TGTGCCAGCAGCCAGAGGGGGCGGAGCAATCAGCCCCAGCATTTT. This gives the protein CASSQRGRSNQPQHF.

This chain's CDR3 is CSASSTYSNQPQHF. The CDR3 coding sequence is TGCAGTGCTAGTAGCACCTATAGCAATCAGCCCCAGCATTTT. This rearrangement joins TRBV20-1 to TRBJ1-5; D gene uncertain. The CDR3 loop spans 14 amino acids. V was clipped by 3 bases and J by 0 bases, with 9 bases between them. Germline V gene sequence: CDR1 DFQATT, CDR2 SNEGSKA (reference sequence).

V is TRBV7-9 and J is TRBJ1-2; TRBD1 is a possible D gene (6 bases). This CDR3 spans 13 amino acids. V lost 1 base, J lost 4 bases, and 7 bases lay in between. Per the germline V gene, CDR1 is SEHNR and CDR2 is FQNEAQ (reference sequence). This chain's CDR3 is CASSLGDTYGYTF. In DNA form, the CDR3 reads TGTGCCAGCAGCTTAGGGGACACCTATGGCTACACCTTC.

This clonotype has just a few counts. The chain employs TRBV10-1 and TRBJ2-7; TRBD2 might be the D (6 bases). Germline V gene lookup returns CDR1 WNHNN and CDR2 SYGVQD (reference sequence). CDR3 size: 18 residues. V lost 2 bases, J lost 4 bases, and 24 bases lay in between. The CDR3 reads CASSEGAKSGGILYEQYF. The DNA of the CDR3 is TGCGCCAGCAGTGAGGGGGCGAAATCGGGCGGGATCTTATACGAGCAGTACTTC.

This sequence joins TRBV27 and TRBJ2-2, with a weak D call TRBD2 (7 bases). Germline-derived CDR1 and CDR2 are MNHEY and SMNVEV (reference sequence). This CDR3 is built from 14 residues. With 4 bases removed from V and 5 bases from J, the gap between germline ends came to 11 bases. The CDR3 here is CASSWGGLTGELFF. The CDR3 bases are TGTGCCAGCAGTTGGGGGGGGCTAACCGGGGAGCTGTTTTTT.

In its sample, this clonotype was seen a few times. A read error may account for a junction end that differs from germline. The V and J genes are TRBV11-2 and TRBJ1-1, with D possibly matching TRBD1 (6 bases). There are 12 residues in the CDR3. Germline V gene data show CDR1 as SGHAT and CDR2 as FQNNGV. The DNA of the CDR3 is TGCGCCAGCAGCTTAGAGGGGGAGGGCGCTTTCTTT. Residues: CASSLEGEGAFF.

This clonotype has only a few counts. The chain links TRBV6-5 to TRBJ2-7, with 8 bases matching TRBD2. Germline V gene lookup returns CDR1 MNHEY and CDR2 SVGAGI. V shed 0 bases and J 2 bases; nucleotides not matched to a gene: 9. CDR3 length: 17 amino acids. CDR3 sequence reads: CASSYSRGLAGTYEQYF. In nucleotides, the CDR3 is TGTGCCAGCAGTTACTCTAGGGGGTTAGCGGGGACCTACGAGCAGTACTTC.

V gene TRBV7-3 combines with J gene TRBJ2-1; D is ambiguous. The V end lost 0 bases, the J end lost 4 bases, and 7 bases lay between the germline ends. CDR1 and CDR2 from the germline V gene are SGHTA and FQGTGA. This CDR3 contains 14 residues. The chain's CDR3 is CASSLTGGYNEQFF. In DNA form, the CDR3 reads TGTGCCAGCAGCTTAACTGGCGGTTACAATGAGCAGTTCTTC.

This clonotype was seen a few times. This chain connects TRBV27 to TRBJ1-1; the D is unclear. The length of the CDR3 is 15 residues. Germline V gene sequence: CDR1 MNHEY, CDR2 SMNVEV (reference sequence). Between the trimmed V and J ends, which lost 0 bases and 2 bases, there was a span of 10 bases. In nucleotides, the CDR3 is TGTGCCAGCAGTTTATCGAGGGCAGAAAACACTGAAGCTTTCTTT. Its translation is CASSLSRAENTEAFF.

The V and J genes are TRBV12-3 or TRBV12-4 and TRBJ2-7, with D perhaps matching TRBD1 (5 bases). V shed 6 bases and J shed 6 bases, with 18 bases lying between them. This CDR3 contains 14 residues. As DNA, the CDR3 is TGTGCCAGCAGGACAGACGCCCCCCCTTTCGAGCAGTACTTC. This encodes CASRTDAPPFEQYF.

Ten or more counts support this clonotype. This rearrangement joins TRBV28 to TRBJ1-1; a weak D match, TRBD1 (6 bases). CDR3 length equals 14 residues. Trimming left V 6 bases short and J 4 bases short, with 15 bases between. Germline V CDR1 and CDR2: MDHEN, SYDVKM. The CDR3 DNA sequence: TGTGCCAGCAGAGAGGGGGGGGAGGGCACTGAAGCTTTCTTT. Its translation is CASREGGEGTEAFF.

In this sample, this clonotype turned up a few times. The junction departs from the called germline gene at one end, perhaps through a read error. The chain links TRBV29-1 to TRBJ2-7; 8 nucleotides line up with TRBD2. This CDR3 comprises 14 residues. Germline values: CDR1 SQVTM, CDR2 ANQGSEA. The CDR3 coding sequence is TGCAGCGTAGAAGGTGGCGGGAGGCTCTACGAGCAGTACTTC. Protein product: CSVEGGGRLYEQYF.

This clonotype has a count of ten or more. The CDR3 loop reads CATNPRGTSSYEQYF. DNA of the CDR3: TGTGCCACCAACCCTCGCGGGACTAGCAGCTACGAGCAGTACTTC. The chain uses TRBV6-1 and TRBJ2-7, with 9 bases aligning to TRBD2. CDR3 size: 15 residues. Per the germline V gene, CDR1 is MNHNS and CDR2 is SASEGT. The ends lost 10 bases at V and 3 bases at J; junction bases unmatched: 13.

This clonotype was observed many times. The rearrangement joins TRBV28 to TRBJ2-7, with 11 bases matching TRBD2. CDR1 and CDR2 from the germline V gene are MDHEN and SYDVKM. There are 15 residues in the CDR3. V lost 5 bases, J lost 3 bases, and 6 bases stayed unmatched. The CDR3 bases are TGTGCCAGCAGTAGACTAGCGGGGAATTTCTACGAGCAGTACTTC. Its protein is CASSRLAGNFYEQYF.

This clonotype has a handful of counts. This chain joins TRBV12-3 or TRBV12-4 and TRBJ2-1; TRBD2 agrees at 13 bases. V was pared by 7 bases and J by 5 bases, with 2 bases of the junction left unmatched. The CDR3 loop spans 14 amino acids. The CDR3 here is CASTGLAGNNEQFF. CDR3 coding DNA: TGTGCCAGCACGGGACTAGCGGGAAACAATGAGCAGTTCTTC.

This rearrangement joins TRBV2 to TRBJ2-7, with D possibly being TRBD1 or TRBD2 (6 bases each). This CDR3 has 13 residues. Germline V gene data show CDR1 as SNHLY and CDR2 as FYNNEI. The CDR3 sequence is CATKGGMTYEQYF. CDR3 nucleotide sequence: TGTGCGACCAAAGGGGGGATGACTTACGAGCAGTACTTC.

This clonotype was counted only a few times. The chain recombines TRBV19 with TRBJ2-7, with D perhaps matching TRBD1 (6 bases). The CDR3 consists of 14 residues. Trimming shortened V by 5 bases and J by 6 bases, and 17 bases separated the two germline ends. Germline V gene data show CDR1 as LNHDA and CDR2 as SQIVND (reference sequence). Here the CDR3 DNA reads TGTGCCAGTAGTTCCTCAAGACAGGTAGGCGAGCAGTACTTC. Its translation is CASSSSRQVGEQYF.

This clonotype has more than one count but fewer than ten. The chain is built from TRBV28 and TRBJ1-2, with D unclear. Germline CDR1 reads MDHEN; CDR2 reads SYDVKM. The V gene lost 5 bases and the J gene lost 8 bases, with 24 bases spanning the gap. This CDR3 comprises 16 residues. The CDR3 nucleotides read TGTGCCAGCAGTAGCCCGCCTTTTGTCCGGATTACAGGCTACACCTTC. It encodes CASSSPPFVRITGYTF.

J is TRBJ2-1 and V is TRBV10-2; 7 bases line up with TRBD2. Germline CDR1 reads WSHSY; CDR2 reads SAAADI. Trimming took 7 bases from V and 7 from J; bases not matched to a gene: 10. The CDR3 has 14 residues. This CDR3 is CASTSGTIKNEQFF. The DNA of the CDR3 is TGCGCCAGCACCTCCGGGACTATAAAGAATGAGCAGTTCTTC.

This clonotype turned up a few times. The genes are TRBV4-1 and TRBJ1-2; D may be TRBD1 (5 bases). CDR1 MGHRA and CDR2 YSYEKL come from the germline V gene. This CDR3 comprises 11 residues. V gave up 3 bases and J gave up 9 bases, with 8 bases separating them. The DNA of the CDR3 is TGCGCCAGCAGCCAGGGGGAAAGCTACACCTTC. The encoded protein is CASSQGESYTF.

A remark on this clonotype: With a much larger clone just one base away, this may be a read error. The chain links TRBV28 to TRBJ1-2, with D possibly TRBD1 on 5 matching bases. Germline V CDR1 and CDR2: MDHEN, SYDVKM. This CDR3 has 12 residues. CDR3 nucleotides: TGTGCCAGCACTTCAGGGAGTTGGGGCTGCACCTTC. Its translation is CASTSGSWGCTF.

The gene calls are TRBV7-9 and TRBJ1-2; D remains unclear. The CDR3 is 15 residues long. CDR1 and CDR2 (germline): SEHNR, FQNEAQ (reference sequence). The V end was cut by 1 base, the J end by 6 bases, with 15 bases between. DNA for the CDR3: TGTGCCAGCAGCTTAGTTGCCGACACGGCCCATGGCTACACCTTC. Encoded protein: CASSLVADTAHGYTF.

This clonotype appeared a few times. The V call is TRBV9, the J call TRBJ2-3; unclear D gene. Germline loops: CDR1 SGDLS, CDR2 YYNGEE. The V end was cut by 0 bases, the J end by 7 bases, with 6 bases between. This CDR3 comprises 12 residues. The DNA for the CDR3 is TGTGCCAGCAGCGTAGACGGTAATACGCAGTATTTT. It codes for CASSVDGNTQYF. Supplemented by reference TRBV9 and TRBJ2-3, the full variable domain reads DSGVTQTPKHLITATGQRVTLRCSPRSGDLSVYWYQQSLDQGLQFLIQYYNGEERAKGNILERFSAQQFPDLHSELNLSSLELGDSALYFCASSVDGNTQYFGPGTRLTVL.

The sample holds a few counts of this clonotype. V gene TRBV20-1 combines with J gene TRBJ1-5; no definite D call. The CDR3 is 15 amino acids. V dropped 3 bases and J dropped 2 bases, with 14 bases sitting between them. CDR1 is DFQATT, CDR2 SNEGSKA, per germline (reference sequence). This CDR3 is CSASRKNGRNQPQHF. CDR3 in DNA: TGCAGTGCTAGTAGGAAGAACGGACGCAATCAGCCCCAGCATTTT.